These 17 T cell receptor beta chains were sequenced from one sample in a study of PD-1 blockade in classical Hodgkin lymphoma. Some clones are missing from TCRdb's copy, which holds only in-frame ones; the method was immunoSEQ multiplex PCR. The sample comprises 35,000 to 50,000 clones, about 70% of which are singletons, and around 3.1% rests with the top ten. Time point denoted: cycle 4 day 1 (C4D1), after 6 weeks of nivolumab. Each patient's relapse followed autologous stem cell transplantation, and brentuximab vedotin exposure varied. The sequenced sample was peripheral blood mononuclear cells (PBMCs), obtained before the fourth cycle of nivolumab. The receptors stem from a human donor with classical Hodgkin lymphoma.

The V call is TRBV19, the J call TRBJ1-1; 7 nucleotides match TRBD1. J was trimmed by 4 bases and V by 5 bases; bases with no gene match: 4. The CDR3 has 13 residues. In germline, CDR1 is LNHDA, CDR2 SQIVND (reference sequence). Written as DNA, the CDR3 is TGTGCCAGTAGTCCTTACAGGGGCACTGAAGCTTTCTTT. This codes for CASSPYRGTEAFF. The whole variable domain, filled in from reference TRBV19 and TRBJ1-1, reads DGGITQSPKYLFRKEGQNVTLSCEQNLNHDAMYWYRQDPGQGLRLIYYSQIVNDFQKGDIAEGYSVSREKKESFPLTVTSAQKNPTAFYLCASSPYRGTEAFFGQGTRLTVV.

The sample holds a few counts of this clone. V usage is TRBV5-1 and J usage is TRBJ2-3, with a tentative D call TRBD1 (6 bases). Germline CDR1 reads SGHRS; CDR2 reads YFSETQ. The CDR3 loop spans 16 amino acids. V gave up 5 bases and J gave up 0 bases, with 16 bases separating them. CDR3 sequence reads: CASRGAVGKSTDTQYF. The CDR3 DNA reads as TGCGCCAGCAGGGGGGCGGTTGGGAAGAGCACAGATACGCAGTATTTT.

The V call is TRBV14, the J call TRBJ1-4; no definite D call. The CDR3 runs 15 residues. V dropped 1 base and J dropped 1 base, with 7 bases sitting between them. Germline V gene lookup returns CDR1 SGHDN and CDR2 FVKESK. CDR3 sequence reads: CASSQVGRTNEKLFF. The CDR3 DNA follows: TGTGCCAGCAGCCAAGTCGGGCGAACTAATGAAAAACTGTTTTTT.

The CDR3 loop reads CASSLDTGIYGYTF. DNA of the CDR3: TGTGCCAGCAGCTTAGATACCGGGATCTACGGCTACACCTTC. This chain links TRBV11-2 with TRBJ1-2; D not resolved. Germline V gives CDR1 SGHAT, CDR2 FQNNGV. V lost 0 bases and J lost 8, with 13 bases in between. This CDR3 contains 14 residues.

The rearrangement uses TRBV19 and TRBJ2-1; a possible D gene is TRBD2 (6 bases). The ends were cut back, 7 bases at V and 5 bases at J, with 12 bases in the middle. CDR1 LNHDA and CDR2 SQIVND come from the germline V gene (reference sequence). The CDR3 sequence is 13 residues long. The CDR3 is CASTEGYNNEQFF. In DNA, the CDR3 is TGTGCCAGTACGGAGGGGTATAACAATGAGCAGTTCTTC. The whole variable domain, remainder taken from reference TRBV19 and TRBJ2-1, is DGGITQSPKYLFRKEGQNVTLSCEQNLNHDAMYWYRQDPGQGLRLIYYSQIVNDFQKGDIAEGYSVSREKKESFPLTVTSAQKNPTAFYLCASTEGYNNEQFFGPGTRLTVL.

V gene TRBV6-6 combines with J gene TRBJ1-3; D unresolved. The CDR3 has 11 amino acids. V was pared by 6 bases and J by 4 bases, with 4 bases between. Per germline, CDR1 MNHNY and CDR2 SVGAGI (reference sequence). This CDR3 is CASRGGNTIYF. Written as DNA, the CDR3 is TGTGCCAGCAGGGGGGGAAACACCATATATTTT.

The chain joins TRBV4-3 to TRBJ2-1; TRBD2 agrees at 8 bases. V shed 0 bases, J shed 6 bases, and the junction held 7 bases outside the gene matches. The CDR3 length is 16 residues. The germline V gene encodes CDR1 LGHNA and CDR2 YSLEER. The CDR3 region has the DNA TGCGCCAGCAGCCAAGATACAGCGGGAGAAAGCAATGAGCAGTTCTTC. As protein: CASSQDTAGESNEQFF.

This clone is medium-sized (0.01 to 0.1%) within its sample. The CDR3: CASRGGGAGNQPQHF. The CDR3 DNA reads as TGTGCCAGCAGGGGAGGGGGCGCGGGCAATCAGCCCCAGCATTTT. J is TRBJ1-5 and V is TRBV6-6; 7 positions agree with TRBD1. Germline CDR1 MNHNY, CDR2 SVGAGI (reference sequence). Trimming at V came to 6 bases and at J to 2 bases, leaving 7 bases not matched to a gene. There are 15 residues in the CDR3.

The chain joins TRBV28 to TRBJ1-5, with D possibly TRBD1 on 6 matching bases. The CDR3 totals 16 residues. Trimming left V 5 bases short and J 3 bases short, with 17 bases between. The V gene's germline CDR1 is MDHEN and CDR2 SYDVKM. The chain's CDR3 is CASSGLGGGDNQPQHF. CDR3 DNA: TGTGCCAGCAGTGGTCTAGGGGGGGGTGACAATCAGCCCCAGCATTTT.

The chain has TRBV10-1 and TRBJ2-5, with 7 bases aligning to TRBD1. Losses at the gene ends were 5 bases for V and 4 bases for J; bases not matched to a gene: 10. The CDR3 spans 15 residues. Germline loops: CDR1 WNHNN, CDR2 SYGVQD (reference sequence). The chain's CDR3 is CASSTGQVGVETQYF. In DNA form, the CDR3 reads TGCGCCAGCAGTACCGGACAGGTGGGGGTAGAGACCCAGTACTTC.

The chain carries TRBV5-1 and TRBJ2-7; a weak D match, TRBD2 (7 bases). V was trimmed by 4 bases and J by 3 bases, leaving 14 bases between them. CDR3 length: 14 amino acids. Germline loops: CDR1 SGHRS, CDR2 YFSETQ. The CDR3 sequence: CASSATGGNYEQYF. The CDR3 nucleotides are TGCGCCAGCAGCGCAACGGGGGGCAACTACGAGCAGTACTTC.

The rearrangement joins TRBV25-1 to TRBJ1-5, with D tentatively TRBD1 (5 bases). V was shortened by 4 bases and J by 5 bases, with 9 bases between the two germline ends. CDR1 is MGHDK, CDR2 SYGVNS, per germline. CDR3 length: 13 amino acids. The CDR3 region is CASSGGNYQPQHF. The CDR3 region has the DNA TGTGCCAGCAGTGGGGGGAACTATCAGCCCCAGCATTTT.

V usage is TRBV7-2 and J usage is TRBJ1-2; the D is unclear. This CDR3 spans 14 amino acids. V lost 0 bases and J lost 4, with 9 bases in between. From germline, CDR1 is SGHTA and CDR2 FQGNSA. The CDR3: CASSLAEFRYGYTF. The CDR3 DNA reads TGTGCCAGCAGCTTAGCGGAGTTCCGCTATGGCTACACCTTC.

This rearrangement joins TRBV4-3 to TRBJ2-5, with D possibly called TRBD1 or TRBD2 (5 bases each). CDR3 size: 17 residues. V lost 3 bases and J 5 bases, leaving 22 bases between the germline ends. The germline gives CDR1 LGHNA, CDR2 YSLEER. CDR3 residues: CASSHGRGWLAGETQYF. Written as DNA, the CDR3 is TGCGCCAGCAGCCACGGAAGGGGCTGGCTAGCCGGGGAGACCCAGTACTTC.

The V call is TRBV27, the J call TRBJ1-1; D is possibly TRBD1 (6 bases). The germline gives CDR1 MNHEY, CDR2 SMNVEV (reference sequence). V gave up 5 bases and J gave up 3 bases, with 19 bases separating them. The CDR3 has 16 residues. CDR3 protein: CASSIPRGGGDTEAFF. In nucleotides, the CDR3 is TGTGCCAGCAGTATACCCCGGGGAGGGGGAGACACTGAAGCTTTCTTT.

The CDR3 spells CAINGQGASDTQYF. CDR3 DNA: TGTGCCATCAATGGACAGGGGGCGTCAGATACGCAGTATTTT. V gene TRBV10-3 combines with J gene TRBJ2-3, with 11 bases that match TRBD1. Germline values: CDR1 ENHRY, CDR2 SYGVKD. After removal of 7 bases from V and 4 bases from J, the junction contained 4 bases not matched to a gene. This CDR3 is 14 amino acids long.

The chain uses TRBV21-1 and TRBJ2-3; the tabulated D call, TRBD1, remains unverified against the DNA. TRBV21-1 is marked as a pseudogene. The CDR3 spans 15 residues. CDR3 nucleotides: TGTGCCAGCAGAGGGACAGGGGATAGCACAGATACGCAGTATTTT. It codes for CASRGTGDSTDTQYF.